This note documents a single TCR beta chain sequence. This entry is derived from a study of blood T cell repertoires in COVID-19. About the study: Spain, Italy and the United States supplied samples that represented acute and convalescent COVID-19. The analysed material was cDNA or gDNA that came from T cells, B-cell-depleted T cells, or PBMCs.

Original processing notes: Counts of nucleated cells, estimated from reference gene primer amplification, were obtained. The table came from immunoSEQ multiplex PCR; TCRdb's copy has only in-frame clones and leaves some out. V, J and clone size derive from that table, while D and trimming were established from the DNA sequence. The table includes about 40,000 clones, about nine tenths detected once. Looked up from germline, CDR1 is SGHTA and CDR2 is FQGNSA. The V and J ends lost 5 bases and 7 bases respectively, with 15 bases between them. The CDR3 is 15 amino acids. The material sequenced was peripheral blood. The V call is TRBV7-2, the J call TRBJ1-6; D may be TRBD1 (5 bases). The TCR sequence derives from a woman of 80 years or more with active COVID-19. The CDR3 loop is CASSRQPGVNSPLHF. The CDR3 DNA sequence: TGTGCCAGCAGCAGACAACCGGGGGTAAATTCACCCCTCCACTTT.